Given below is one TCR beta chain in context. No antigen is known for it. This entry comes from a study of T cells in localized non-small cell lung cancer. Using immunoSEQ multiplex PCR, the repertoire was profiled, and TCRdb retains in-frame clones only, with some absent. The table shows about 79,000 clones, with 70% to 90% occurring only once. Germline CDR1 is MNHEY and CDR2 is SMNVEV (reference sequence). The CDR3 spans 15 residues. Germline trimming cut 6 bases from V and 6 bases from J; bases unmatched to any gene: 9. Study-wide results and limits: Overall survival was longer when the density of T cells in the blood was higher. Among the top 100 tumor clones, a median about 57 appeared in adjacent lung.

The sample was peripheral blood, taken before any cancer treatment. This TCR derives from a female donor aged 60 or older with stage I lung adenocarcinoma. The V call is TRBV27, the J call TRBJ1-5; 9 nucleotides line up with TRBD1. In nucleotides, the CDR3 is TGTGCCAGCAGATCCGTGGACAGGGGTGCTCAGCCCCAGCATTTT. It yields the protein CASRSVDRGAQPQHF.